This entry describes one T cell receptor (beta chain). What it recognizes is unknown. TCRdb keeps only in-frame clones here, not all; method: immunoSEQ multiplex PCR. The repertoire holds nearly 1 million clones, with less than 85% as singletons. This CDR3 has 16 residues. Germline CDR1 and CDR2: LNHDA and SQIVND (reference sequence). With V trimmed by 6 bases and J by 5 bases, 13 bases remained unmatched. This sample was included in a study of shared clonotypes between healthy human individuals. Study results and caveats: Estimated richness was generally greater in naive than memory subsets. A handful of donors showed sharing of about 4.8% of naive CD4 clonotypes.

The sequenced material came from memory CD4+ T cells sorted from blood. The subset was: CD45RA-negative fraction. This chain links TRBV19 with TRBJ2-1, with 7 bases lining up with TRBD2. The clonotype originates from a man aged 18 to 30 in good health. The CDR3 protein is CASRTLGVAGHNEQFF. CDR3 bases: TGTGCCAGTAGGACCCTGGGGGTAGCGGGCCACAATGAGCAGTTCTTC.